This T cell receptor (beta chain) was profiled in a study of cytomegalovirus exposure and HLA in healthy donors. Study details: In terms of ancestry, the Caucasian-associated cluster contained about four fifths of the roughly 400 genotyped donors.

Whole-study findings and limits: Most CMV-associated TCR beta chains were later found to appear HLA-restricted. Association of a missense DCLRE1C variant with TCR beta V- and J-gene trimming was reported in a later analysis. TCR beta sequences reportedly predicted the HLA-A and HLA-B alleles of most subjects accurately.

Trimming took 5 bases from V and 1 from J, leaving 18 bases between them. CDR1 is MRHNA, CDR2 SNTAGT, per germline. This CDR3 spans 16 amino acids. The primer mix had 60 Vbeta and 13 Jbeta primers. Measured with immunoSEQ multiplex PCR; TCRdb has only the in-frame clones, and not every one. The table lists 85,000 to 130,000 clones, under 80% of them singletons, with 3.5% to 4% in the top ten. On this clone: Its antigen is unidentified.

This chain uses TRBV6-4 with TRBJ2-7, with a weak D call TRBD1 (5 bases). The source of this sequence is a man between 60 and 75 years old in good health and CMV-seronegative. Sample: PBMCs. The CDR3 nucleotides read TGTGCCAGCAGTTCCCCAGGGCAGAGTATGTCCTACGAGCAGTACGTC. Protein sequence: CASSSPGQSMSYEQYV.